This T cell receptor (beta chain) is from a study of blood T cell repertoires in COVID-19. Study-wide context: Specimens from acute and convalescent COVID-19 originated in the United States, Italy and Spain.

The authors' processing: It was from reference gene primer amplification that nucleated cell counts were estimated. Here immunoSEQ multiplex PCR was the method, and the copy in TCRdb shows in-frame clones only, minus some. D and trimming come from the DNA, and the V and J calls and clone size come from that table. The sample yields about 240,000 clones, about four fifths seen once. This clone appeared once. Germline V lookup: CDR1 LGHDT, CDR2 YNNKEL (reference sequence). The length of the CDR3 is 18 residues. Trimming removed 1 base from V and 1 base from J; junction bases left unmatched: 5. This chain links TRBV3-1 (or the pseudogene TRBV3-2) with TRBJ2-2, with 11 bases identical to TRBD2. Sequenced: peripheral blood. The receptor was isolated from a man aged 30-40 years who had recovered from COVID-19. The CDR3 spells CASSQGLAGGLNTGELFF. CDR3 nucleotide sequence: TGTGCCAGCAGCCAAGGGCTAGCGGGGGGACTGAACACCGGGGAGCTGTTTTTT.